These 7 T cell receptor beta chains came from one sample sequenced in a study of shared clonotypes between healthy human individuals. Profiled with immunoSEQ multiplex PCR; TCRdb holds only in-frame clones, not every one. Of some 2,400,000 clones in the sample, roughly 95% were seen once. The material sequenced was naive CD4+ T cells sorted from blood. The subset was: CD45RA+ positively selected. The receptor source for this set is a man aged 18 to 35 in good health.

This chain connects TRBV4-3 to TRBJ2-3, with 9 bases that match TRBD2. The germline V gene has CDR1 LGHNA and CDR2 YSLEER. This CDR3 contains 16 residues. V gave up 3 bases and J gave up 1 base; unmatched junction bases: 5. The CDR3 region has the DNA TGCGCCAGCAGCCATGCTAGCGGGGCTCGCACAGATACGCAGTATTTT. It specifies CASSHASGARTDTQYF.

The V call is TRBV9, the J call TRBJ2-7, with D possibly TRBD2 on 5 matching bases. Germline V gives CDR1 SGDLS, CDR2 YYNGEE. This CDR3 comprises 14 residues. V was shortened by 0 bases and J by 2 bases, with 9 bases between the two germline ends. CDR3: CASSVDSGPYEQYF. CDR3 DNA sequence: TGTGCCAGCAGCGTAGACAGCGGTCCCTACGAGCAGTACTTC.

Comments on this clone: At the DNA level, this CDR3 is encoded by other sequences in the same sample as well. The rearrangement links TRBV7-2 to TRBJ2-3; a possible D gene is TRBD2 (6 bases). CDR1 is SGHTA, CDR2 FQGNSA, per germline. The CDR3 spans 15 residues. The germline V and J ends were trimmed by 0 bases and 3 bases, with 10 bases remaining between them. This chain's CDR3 is CASSLAGRGTDTQYF. CDR3 in DNA: TGTGCCAGCAGCTTAGCAGGGCGGGGAACAGATACGCAGTATTTT.

The rearrangement joins TRBV28 to TRBJ1-4, with TRBD1 matching 7 bases. CDR3 length: 15 residues. The V segment lost 5 bases and the J segment 2 bases; nucleotides outside the gene matches: 5. Germline-derived CDR1 and CDR2 are MDHEN and SYDVKM. This chain's CDR3 is CASSQAGGTNEKLFF. The CDR3 region has the DNA TGTGCCAGCAGTCAGGCAGGGGGGACTAATGAAAAACTGTTTTTT.

This sequence joins TRBV6-6 and TRBJ2-7; D might be TRBD2 (6 bases). The germline CDR1 and CDR2 sequences are MNHNY and SVGAGI (reference sequence). Trimming removed 4 bases at V and 7 bases at J, with 11 bases between. The CDR3 is 12 residues long. CDR3 in DNA: TGTGCCAGCAGTTGGAGGGGCTGGGAGCAGTACTTC. It is translated as CASSWRGWEQYF.

This clone was seen just once. The rearrangement joins TRBV6-1 to TRBJ1-3; TRBD1 matches 7 bases. Germline loops: CDR1 MNHNS, CDR2 SASEGT. The CDR3 contains 15 residues. Trimming took 7 bases from V and 0 from J; bases not matched to a gene: 6. This CDR3 reads CASNKGQDSGNTIYF. CDR3 DNA: TGTGCCAGCAACAAAGGACAGGACTCTGGAAACACCATATATTTT.

This rearrangement joins TRBV10-3 to TRBJ2-5; D may match TRBD1 or TRBD2 (5 bases each). Deletions cut 2 bases from V and 7 bases from J, with 20 bases between. CDR1 and CDR2 (germline): ENHRY, SYGVKD. The CDR3 loop spans 16 amino acids. The CDR3 bases are TGTGCCATCAGTGAGGCCGGGACCGGCGAACGACTGACCCAGTACTTC. Amino acid sequence: CAISEAGTGERLTQYF.